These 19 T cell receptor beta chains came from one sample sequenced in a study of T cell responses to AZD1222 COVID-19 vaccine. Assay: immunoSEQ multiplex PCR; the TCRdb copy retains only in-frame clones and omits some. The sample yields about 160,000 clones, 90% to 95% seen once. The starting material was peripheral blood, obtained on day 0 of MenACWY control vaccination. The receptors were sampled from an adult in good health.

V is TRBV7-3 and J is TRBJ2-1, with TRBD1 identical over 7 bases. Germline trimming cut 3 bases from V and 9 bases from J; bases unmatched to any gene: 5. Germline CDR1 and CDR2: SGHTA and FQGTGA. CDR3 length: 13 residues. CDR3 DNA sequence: TGTGCCAGCAGCTTCGACAGGGACAGTGAGCAGTTCTTC. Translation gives CASSFDRDSEQFF.

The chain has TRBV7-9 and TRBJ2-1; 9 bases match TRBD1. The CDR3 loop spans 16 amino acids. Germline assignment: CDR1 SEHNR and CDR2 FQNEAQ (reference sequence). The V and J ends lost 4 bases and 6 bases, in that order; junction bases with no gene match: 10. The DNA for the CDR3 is TGTGCCAGCAGCTCCCCCCTGGGACAGGGTTCCAATGAGCAGTTCTTC. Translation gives CASSSPLGQGSNEQFF.

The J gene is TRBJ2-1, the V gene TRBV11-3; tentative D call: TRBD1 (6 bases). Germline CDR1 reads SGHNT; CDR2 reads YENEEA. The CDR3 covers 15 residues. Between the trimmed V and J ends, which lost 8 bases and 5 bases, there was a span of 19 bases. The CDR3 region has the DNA TGTGCCAGCTCCCCCGGGCAGGGGTGGGACAATGAGCAGTTCTTC. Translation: CASSPGQGWDNEQFF.

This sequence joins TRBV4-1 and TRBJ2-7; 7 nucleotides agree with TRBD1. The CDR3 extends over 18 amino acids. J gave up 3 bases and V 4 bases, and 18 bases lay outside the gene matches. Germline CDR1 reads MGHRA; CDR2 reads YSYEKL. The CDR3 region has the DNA TGCGCCAGCAGCCCCCAGAAAGTTCCAGGGGCAGGGGGCTACGAGCAGTACTTC. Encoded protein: CASSPQKVPGAGGYEQYF.

The CDR3: CASSFDGYQETQYF. DNA for the CDR3: TGTGCCAGCAGTTTTGATGGTTACCAAGAGACCCAGTACTTC. V gene TRBV28 combines with J gene TRBJ2-5; D is unresolved. Germline CDR1 and CDR2: MDHEN and SYDVKM. Trimming pared 3 bases from V and 0 bases from J, leaving 8 bases between. CDR3 length: 14 residues.

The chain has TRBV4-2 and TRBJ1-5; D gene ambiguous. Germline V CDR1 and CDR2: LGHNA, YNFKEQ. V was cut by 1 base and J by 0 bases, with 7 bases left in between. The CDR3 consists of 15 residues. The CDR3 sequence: CASSQGDTSNQPQHF. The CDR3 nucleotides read TGTGCCAGCAGCCAAGGAGACACTAGCAATCAGCCCCAGCATTTT.

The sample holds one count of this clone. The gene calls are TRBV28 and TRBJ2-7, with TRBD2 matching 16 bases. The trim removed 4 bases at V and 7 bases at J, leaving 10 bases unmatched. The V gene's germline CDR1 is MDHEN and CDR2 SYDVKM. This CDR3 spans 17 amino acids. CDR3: CASSSLPGTSGRGEQYF. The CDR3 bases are TGTGCCAGCAGTTCCCTCCCGGGGACTAGCGGGAGGGGTGAGCAGTACTTC.

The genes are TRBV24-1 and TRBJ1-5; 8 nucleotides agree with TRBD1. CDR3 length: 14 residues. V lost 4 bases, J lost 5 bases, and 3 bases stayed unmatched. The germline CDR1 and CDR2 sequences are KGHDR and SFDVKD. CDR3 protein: CATSEPGQDQPQHF. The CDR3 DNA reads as TGTGCCACCAGTGAGCCGGGACAGGATCAGCCCCAGCATTTT.

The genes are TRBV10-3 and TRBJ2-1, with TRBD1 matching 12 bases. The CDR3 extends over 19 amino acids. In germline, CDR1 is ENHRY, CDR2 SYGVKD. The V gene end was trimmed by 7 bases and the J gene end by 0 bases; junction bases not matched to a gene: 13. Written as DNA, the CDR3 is TGTGCCATCAAGTCCGGAGCTGGGACAGGGGGCGACTCCTACAATGAGCAGTTCTTC. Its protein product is CAIKSGAGTGGDSYNEQFF.

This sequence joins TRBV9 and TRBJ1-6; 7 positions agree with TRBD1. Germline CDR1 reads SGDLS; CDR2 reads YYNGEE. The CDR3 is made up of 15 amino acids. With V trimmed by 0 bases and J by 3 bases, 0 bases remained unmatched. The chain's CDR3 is CASSVAGGYNSPLHF. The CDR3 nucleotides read TGTGCCAGCAGCGTAGCAGGGGGCTATAATTCACCCCTCCACTTT.

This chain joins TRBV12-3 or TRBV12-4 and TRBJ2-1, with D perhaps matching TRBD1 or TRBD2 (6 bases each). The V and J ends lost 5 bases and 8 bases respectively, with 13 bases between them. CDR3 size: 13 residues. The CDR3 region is CASSILRGDEQFF. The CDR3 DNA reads TGTGCCAGCAGTATCCTTAGGGGGGATGAGCAGTTCTTC.

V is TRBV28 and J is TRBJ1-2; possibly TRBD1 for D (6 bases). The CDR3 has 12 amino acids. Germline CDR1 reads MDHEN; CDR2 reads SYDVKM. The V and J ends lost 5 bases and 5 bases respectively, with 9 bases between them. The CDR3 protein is CASSPGQYGYTF. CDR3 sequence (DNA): TGTGCCAGCAGTCCCGGACAGTATGGCTACACCTTC.

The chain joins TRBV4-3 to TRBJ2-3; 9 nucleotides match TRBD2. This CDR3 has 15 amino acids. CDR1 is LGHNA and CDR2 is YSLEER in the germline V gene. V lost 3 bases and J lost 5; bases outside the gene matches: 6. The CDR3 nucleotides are TGCGCCAGCAGCCACTTAGCGGGAGTAATAGATACGCAGTATTTT. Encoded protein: CASSHLAGVIDTQYF.

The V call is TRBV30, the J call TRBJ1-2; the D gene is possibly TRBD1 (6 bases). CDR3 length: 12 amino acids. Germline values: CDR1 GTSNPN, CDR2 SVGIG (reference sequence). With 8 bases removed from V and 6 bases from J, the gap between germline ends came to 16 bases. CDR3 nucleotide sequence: TGTGCCGCTTTAAGGGGGGGTGATGGCTACACCTTC. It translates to CAALRGGDGYTF.

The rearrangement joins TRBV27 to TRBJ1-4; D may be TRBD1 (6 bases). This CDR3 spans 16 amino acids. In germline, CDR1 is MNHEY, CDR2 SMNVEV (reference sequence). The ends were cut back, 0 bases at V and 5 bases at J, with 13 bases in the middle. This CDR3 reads CASSLSLAGVNEKLFF. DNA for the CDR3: TGTGCCAGCAGTTTATCGTTGGCAGGGGTAAATGAAAAACTGTTTTTT.

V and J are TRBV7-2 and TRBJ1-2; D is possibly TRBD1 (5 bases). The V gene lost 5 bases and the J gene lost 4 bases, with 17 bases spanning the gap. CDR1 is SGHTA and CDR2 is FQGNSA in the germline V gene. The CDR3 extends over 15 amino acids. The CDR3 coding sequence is TGTGCCAGCAGCAGCCCGGGACGGACCTTCTATGGCTACACCTTC. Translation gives CASSSPGRTFYGYTF.

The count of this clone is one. DNA for the CDR3: TGTGCCAGTAGTATCCCCAGGGGTGCGGACACCGGGGAGCTGTTTTTT. Translating it yields CASSIPRGADTGELFF. The J gene is TRBJ2-2, the V gene TRBV19; weak D call: TRBD1 (6 bases). The CDR3 covers 16 residues. Germline loops: CDR1 LNHDA, CDR2 SQIVND (reference sequence). Trimming shortened V by 3 bases and J by 3 bases, and 14 bases separated the two germline ends.

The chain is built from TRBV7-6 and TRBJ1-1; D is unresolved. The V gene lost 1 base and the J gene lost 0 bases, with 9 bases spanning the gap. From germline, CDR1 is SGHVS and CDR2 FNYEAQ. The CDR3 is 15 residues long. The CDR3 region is CASSLGTVMNTEAFF. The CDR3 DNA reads TGTGCCAGCAGCTTAGGGACGGTAATGAACACTGAAGCTTTCTTT.

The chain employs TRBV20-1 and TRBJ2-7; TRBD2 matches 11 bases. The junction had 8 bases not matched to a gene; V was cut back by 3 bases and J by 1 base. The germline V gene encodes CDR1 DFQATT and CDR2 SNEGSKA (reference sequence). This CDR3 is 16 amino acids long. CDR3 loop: CSASYSSGGPSYEQYF. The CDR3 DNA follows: TGCAGTGCTAGTTATTCTAGCGGGGGGCCGTCCTACGAGCAGTACTTC.